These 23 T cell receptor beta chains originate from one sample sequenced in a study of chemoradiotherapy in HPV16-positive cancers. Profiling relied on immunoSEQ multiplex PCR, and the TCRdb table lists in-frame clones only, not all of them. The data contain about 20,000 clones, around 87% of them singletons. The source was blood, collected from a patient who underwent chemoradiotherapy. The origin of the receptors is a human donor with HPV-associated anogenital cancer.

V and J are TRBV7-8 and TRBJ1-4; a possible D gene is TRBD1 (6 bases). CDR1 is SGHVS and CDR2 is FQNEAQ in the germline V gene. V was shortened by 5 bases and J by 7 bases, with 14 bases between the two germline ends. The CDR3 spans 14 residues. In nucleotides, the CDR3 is TGTGCCAGCAGCCGGGACATCTCGGCTGAAAAACTGTTTTTT. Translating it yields CASSRDISAEKLFF.

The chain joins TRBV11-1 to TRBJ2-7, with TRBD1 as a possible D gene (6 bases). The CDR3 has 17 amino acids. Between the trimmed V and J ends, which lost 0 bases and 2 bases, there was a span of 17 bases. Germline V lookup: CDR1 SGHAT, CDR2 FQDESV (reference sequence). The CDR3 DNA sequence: TGTGCCAGCAGCTTAGCGGGGGCCAGATGGACCGCCTACGAGCAGTACTTC. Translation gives CASSLAGARWTAYEQYF.

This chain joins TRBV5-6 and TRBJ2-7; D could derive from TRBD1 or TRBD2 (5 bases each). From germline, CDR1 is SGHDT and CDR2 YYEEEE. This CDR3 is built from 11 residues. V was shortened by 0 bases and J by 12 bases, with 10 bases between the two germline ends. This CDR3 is CASSLGGPRYF. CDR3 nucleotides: TGTGCCAGCAGCTTGGGGGGACCTCGGTACTTC.

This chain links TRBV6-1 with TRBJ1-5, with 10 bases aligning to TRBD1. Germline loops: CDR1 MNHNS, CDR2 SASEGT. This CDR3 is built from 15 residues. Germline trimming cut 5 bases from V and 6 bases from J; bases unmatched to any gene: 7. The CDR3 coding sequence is TGTGCCAGCAGTCGGACAGGGGGAACGAGTCAGCCCCAGCATTTT. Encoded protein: CASSRTGGTSQPQHF.

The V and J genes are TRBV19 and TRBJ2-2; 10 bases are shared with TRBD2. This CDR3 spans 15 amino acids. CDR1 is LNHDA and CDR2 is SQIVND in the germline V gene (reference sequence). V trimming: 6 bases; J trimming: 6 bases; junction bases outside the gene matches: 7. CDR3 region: CASSLGLAGAGELFF. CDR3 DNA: TGTGCCAGTAGCCTGGGTCTAGCGGGAGCCGGGGAGCTGTTTTTT.

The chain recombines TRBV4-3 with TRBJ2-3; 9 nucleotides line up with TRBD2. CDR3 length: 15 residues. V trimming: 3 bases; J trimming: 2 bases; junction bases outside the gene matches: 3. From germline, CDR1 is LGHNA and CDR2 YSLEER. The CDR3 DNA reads TGCGCCAGCAGCCAGTTAGCGGGAGTCACAGATACGCAGTATTTT. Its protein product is CASSQLAGVTDTQYF.

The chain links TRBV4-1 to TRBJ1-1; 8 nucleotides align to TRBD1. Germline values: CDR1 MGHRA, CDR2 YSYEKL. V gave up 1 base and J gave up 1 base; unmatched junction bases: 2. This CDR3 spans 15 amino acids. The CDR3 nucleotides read TGCGCCAGCAGCCAAGTAGGACAGGGGAACACTGAAGCTTTCTTT. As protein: CASSQVGQGNTEAFF.

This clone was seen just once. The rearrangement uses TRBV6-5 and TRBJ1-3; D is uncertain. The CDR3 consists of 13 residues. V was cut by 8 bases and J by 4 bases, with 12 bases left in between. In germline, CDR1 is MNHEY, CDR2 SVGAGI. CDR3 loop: CASQSDSGNTIYF. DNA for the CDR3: TGTGCCAGCCAGAGCGATTCCGGAAACACCATATATTTT.

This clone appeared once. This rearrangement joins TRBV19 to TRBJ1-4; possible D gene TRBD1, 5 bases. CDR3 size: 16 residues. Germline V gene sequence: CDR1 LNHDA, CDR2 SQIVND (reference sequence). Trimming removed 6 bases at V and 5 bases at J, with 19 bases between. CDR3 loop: CASSDYAAGSNEKLFF. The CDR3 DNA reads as TGTGCCAGTAGCGATTATGCAGCAGGGTCGAATGAAAAACTGTTTTTT. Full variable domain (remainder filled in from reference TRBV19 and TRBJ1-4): DGGITQSPKYLFRKEGQNVTLSCEQNLNHDAMYWYRQDPGQGLRLIYYSQIVNDFQKGDIAEGYSVSREKKESFPLTVTSAQKNPTAFYLCASSDYAAGSNEKLFFGSGTQLSVL.

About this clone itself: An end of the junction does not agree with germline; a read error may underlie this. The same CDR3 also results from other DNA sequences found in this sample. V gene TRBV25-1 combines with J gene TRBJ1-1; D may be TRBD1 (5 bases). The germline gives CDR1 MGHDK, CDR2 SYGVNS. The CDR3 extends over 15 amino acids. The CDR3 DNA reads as TGTGCCAGCAGTGCTTCCCGGGACGGGAACACTGAAGCCTTCTTT. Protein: CASSASRDGNTEAFF.

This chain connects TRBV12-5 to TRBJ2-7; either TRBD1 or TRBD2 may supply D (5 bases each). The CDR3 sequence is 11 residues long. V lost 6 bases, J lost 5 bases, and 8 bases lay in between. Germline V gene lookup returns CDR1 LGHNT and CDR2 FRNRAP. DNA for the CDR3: TGTGCTAGTGGCCTGGGGGACGAGCAGTACTTC. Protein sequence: CASGLGDEQYF.

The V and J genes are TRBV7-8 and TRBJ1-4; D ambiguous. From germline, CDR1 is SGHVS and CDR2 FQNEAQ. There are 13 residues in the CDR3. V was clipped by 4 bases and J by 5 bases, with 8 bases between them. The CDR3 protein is CASSSILNEKLFF. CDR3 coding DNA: TGTGCCAGCAGCTCTATCCTGAATGAAAAACTGTTTTTT.

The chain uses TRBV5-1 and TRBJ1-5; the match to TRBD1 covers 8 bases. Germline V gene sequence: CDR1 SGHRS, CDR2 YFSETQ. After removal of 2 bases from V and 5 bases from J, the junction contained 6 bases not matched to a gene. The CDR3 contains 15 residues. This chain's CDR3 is CASSFGQGGHQPQHF. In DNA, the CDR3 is TGCGCCAGCAGCTTCGGACAGGGAGGGCATCAGCCCCAGCATTTT.

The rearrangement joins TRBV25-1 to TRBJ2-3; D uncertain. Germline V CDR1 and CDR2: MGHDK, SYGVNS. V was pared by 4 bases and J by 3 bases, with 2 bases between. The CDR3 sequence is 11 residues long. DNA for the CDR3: TGTGCCAGCAGTGTGACAGATACGCAGTATTTT. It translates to CASSVTDTQYF.

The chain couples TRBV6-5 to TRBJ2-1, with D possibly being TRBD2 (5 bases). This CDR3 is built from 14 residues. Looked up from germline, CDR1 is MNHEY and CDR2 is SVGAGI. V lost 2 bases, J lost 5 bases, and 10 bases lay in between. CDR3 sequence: CASSYVRTDNEQFF. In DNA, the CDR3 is TGTGCCAGCAGTTACGTTCGGACTGACAATGAGCAGTTCTTC.

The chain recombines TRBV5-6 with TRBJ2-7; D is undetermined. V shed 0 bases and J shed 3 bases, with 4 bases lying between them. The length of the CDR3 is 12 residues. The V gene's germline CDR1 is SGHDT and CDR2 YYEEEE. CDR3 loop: CASSLGHYEQYF. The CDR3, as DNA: TGTGCCAGCAGCTTGGGGCACTACGAGCAGTACTTC.

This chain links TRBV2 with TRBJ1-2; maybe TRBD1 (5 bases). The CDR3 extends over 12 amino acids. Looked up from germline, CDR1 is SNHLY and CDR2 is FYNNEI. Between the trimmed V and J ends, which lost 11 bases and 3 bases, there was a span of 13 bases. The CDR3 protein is CASRAVYYGYTF. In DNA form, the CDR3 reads TGTGCCTCCAGGGCAGTATACTATGGCTACACCTTC. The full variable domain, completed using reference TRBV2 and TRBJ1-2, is EPEVTQTPSHQVTQMGQEVILRCVPISNHLYFYWYRQILGQKVEFLVSFYNNEISEKSEIFDDQFSVERPDGSNFTLKIRSTKLEDSAMYFCASRAVYYGYTFGSGTRLTVV.

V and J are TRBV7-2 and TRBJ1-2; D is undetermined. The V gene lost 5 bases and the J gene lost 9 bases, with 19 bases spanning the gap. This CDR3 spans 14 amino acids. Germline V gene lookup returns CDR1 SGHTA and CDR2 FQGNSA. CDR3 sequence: CASSPSTPVQSYTF. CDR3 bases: TGTGCCAGCAGCCCCTCGACCCCGGTCCAGAGCTACACCTTC. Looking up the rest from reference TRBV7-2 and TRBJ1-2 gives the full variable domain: GAGVSQSPSNKVTEKGKDVELRCDPISGHTALYWYRQSLGQGLEFLIYFQGNSAPDKSGLPSDRFSAERTGGSVSTLTIQRTQQEDSAVYLCASSPSTPVQSYTFGSGTRLTVV.

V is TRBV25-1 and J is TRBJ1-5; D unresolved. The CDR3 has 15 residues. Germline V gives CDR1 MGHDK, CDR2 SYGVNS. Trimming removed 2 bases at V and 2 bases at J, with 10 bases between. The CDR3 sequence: CASSEQGLGNQPQHF. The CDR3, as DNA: TGTGCCAGCAGTGAACAAGGCCTGGGCAATCAGCCCCAGCATTTT.

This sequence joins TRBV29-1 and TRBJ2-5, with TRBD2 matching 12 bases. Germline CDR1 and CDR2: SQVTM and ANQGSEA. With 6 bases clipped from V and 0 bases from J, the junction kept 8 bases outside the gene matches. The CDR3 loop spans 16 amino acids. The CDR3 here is CSVSGTSGRNQETQYF. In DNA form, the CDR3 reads TGCAGCGTATCCGGGACTAGCGGGCGAAACCAAGAGACCCAGTACTTC.

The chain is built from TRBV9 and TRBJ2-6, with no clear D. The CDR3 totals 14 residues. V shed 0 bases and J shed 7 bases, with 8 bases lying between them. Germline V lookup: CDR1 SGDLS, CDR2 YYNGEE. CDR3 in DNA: TGTGCCAGCAGCGTAGGCCGGGCTGCCAACGTCCTGACTTTC. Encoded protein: CASSVGRAANVLTF. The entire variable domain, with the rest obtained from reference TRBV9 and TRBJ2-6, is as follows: DSGVTQTPKHLITATGQRVTLRCSPRSGDLSVYWYQQSLDQGLQFLIQYYNGEERAKGNILERFSAQQFPDLHSELNLSSLELGDSALYFCASSVGRAANVLTFGAGSRLTVL.

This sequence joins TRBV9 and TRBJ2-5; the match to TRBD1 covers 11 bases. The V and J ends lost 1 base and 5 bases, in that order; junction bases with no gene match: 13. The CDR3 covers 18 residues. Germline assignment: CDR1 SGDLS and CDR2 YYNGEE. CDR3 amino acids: CASSVRGQGGGIPETQYF. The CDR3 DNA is TGTGCCAGCAGCGTAAGGGGACAGGGGGGCGGGATTCCGGAGACCCAGTACTTC. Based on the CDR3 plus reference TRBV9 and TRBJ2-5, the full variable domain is DSGVTQTPKHLITATGQRVTLRCSPRSGDLSVYWYQQSLDQGLQFLIQYYNGEERAKGNILERFSAQQFPDLHSELNLSSLELGDSALYFCASSVRGQGGGIPETQYFGPGTRLLVL.

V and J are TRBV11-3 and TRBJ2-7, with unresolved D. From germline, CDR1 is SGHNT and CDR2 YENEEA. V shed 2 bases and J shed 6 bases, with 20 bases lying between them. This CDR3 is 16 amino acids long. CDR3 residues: CASSLRVTADTGEQYF. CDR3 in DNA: TGTGCCAGCAGCTTAAGGGTGACCGCTGACACTGGCGAGCAGTACTTC. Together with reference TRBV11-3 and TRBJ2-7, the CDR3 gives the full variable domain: EAGVVQSPRYKIIEKKQPVAFWCNPISGHNTLYWYLQNLGQGPELLIRYENEEAVDDSQLPKDRFSAERLKGVDSTLKIQPAELGDSAVYLCASSLRVTADTGEQYFGPGTRLTVT.